This T cell receptor (beta chain) was captured in a study of cytomegalovirus exposure and HLA in healthy donors. Background on the study: The approximately 110 validation repertoires used the same platform as the 666 first-cohort repertoires, a later analysis reported.

Study results and limitations: Per published reports, the classifier diagnosed cytomegalovirus status with high specificity and sensitivity. The dataset shows that most TCR sequences were rare, while some public TCRs occurred in many donors. Altogether, 150 or so TCR beta chains were recorded as cytomegalovirus-associated.

CDR1 SGHRS and CDR2 YFSETQ come from the germline V gene. The CDR3 is 13 amino acids. Unmatched junction bases numbered 2, after V lost 7 bases and J lost 5 bases. Clones were read by immunoSEQ multiplex PCR, and TCRdb kept only the in-frame ones, dropping some. The data show 110,000 to 150,000 clones, approximately 93% seen once. This clone occurred once. Its antigen is unidentified. The genes are TRBV5-1 and TRBJ2-3, with 12 nucleotides matching TRBD1. The source material was PBMCs. The TCR originated in a man between 18 and 29 years old in good health and CMV-seronegative. The CDR3 DNA follows: TGCGCCAGCGGGGACAGGGGGCAAGATACGCAGTATTTT. Translated, it gives CASGDRGQDTQYF.